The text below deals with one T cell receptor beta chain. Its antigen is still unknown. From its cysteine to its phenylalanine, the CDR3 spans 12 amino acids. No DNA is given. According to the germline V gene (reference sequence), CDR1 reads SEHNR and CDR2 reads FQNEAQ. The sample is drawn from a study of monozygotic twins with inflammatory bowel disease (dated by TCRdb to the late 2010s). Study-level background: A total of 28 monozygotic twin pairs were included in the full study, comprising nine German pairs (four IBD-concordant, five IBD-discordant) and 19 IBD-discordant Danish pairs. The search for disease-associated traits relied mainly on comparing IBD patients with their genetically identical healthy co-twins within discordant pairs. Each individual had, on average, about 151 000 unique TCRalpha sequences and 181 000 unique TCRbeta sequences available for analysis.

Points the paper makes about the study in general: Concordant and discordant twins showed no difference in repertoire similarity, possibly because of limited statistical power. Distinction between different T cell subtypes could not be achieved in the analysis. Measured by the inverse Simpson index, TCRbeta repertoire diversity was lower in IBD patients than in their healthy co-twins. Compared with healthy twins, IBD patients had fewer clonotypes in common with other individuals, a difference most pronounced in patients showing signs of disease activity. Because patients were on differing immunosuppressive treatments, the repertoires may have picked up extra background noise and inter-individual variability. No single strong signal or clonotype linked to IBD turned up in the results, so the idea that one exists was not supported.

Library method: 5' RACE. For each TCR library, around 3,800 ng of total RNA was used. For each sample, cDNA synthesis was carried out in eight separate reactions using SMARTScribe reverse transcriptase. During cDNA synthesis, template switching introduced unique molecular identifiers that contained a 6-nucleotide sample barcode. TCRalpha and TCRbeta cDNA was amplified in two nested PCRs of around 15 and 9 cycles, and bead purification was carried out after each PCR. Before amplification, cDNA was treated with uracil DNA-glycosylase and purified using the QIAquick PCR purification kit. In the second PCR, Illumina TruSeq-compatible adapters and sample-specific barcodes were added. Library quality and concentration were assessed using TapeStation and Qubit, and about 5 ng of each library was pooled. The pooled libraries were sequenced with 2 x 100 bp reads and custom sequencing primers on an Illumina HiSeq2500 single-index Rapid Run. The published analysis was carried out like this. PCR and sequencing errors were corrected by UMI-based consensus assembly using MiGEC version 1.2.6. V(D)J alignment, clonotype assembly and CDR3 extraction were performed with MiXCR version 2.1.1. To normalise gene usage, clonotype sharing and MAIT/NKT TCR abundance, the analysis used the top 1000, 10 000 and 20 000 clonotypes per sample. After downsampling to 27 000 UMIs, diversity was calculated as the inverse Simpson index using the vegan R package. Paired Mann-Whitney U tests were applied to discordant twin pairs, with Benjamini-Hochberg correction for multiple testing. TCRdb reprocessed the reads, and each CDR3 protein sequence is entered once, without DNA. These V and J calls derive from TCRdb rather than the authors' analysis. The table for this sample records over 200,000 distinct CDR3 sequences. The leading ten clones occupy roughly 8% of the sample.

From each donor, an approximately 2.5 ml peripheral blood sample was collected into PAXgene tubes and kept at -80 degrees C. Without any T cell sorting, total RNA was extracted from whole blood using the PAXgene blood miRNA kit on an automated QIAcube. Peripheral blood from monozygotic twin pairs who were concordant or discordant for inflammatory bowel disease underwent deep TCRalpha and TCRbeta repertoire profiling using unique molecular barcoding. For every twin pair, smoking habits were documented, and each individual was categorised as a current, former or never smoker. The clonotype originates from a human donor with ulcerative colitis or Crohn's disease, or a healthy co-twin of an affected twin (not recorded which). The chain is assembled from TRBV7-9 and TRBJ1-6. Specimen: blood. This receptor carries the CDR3 CASSLSDSPLHF.